One sample yielded the 22 T cell receptor beta chains listed below, sequenced in a study of radiation and T cells in renal cell carcinoma (TCRdb year 2020). Receptor libraries were prepared by the immunoSEQ multiplex PCR assay. In its TCRdb copy, this immuneACCESS table keeps in-frame sequences only and misses some clones. Where compared with another copy, unresolved V genes explain less than half of these, and the others have no known cause. In all, the sample holds about 170,000 clones, and about 87% of those were seen once. The ten biggest clones cover approximately 11% of the sample. This specimen's time point label, interpreted: blood 4 weeks post-SBRT, at nephrectomy. According to the study, the label for this sample's treatment or condition signals: 15 Gy SBRT to primary tumor, nephrectomy 4 weeks later. The sequencing used blood, collected from a patient whose treatment included radiotherapy and nephrectomy. These receptors all come from a woman aged 45-59 years with renal cell carcinoma.

The chain uses TRBV4-3 and TRBJ2-1, with D perhaps TRBD1 (5 bases). CDR3 length equals 15 residues. Trimming pared 4 bases from V and 9 bases from J, leaving 19 bases between. Germline CDR1 reads LGHNA; CDR2 reads YSLEER. Here the CDR3 DNA reads TGCGCCAGCAGCCCTTCTTGGCAGGGTGCCCCTGAGCAGTTCTTC. This codes for CASSPSWQGAPEQFF.

The rearrangement joins TRBV7-3 to TRBJ2-2, with a weak D call TRBD1 (5 bases). V dropped 1 base and J dropped 1 base, with 7 bases sitting between them. The CDR3 contains 15 residues. The germline V gene encodes CDR1 SGHTA and CDR2 FQGTGA. The CDR3, as DNA: TGTGCCAGCAGCTTAATGGGGCGGAACACCGGGGAGCTGTTTTTT. Amino acids: CASSLMGRNTGELFF.

This clone has a single count. The chain couples TRBV6-1 to TRBJ2-1, with 8 nucleotides matching TRBD1. CDR1 and CDR2 (germline): MNHNS, SASEGT. The junction had 6 bases not matched to a gene; V was cut back by 4 bases and J by 4 bases. The CDR3 is 15 residues long. DNA for the CDR3: TGTGCCAGCAGTGCGGACAGGGACGTTTACAATGAGCAGTTCTTC. It translates to CASSADRDVYNEQFF.

This clone was seen only once. The chain links TRBV11-1 to TRBJ1-2; TRBD1 matches at 7 bases. This CDR3 comprises 13 residues. Germline CDR1 SGHAT, CDR2 FQDESV (reference sequence). Trimming at V came to 4 bases and at J to 5 bases, leaving 4 bases not matched to a gene. CDR3 coding DNA: TGTGCCAGCAGCTCAGACAGGGATTATGGCTACACCTTC. Translation gives CASSSDRDYGYTF.

This clone was seen only a few times. V gene TRBV21-1 combines with J gene TRBJ2-5; the DNA was not compared with TRBD2, the D call given in the table. TRBV21-1 is given as a pseudogene. This CDR3 region has 19 residues. The CDR3, as DNA: TGTGCCAGCAGCAAAATTGGTCTCCGAATAGCGGGGAGCCAAGAGACCCAGTACTTC. Its translation: CASSKIGLRIAGSQETQYF.

The chain couples TRBV7-2 to TRBJ1-6; 9 nucleotides align to TRBD1. V gave up 3 bases and J gave up 7 bases; unmatched junction bases: 7. The CDR3 totals 16 residues. Germline-derived CDR1 and CDR2 are SGHTA and FQGNSA. The CDR3 sequence: CASSFVPGQGNSPLHF. DNA for the CDR3: TGTGCCAGCAGCTTCGTCCCGGGACAGGGAAATTCACCCCTCCACTTT.

The chain uses TRBV6-5 and TRBJ2-7; D gene unclear. This CDR3 is built from 16 residues. The V and J ends lost 2 bases and 0 bases respectively, with 14 bases between them. The germline V gene encodes CDR1 MNHEY and CDR2 SVGAGI. The CDR3: CASSYGPPKASYEQYF. DNA of the CDR3: TGTGCCAGCAGTTACGGCCCCCCCAAGGCCTCCTACGAGCAGTACTTC.

The V call is TRBV5-1, the J call TRBJ1-2; no clear D. From germline, CDR1 is SGHRS and CDR2 YFSETQ. The CDR3 consists of 12 residues. The V end lost 2 bases, the J end lost 7 bases, and 9 bases lay between the germline ends. DNA for the CDR3: TGCGCCAGCAGCTTCGGGGATAGTGGCTACACCTTC. It codes for CASSFGDSGYTF.

This sequence joins TRBV14 and TRBJ2-1, with 12 nucleotides matching TRBD2. Germline lookup yields CDR1 SGHDN and CDR2 FVKESK. Trimming removed 6 bases from V and 7 bases from J; junction bases left unmatched: 10. This CDR3 contains 16 residues. The CDR3 DNA follows: TGTGCCAGCAGGCCTACTCTAGCGGGGGGGCGGAATGAGCAGTTCTTC. Amino acids: CASRPTLAGGRNEQFF. Full variable domain (missing parts from reference TRBV14 and TRBJ2-1): EAGVTQFPSHSVIEKGQTVTLRCDPISGHDNLYWYRRVMGKEIKFLLHFVKESKQDESGMPNNRFLAERTGGTYSTLKVQPAELEDSGVYFCASRPTLAGGRNEQFFGPGTRLTVL.

V and J are TRBV7-9 and TRBJ1-1; D ambiguous. V lost 3 bases and J 6 bases, leaving 11 bases between the germline ends. Germline lookup yields CDR1 SEHNR and CDR2 FQNEAQ (reference sequence). The CDR3 consists of 13 residues. CDR3 coding DNA: TGTGCCAGCAGCTTTGTGGTTGGCCCTGAAGCTTTCTTT. Protein product: CASSFVVGPEAFF. The entire variable domain, with the rest obtained from reference TRBV7-9 and TRBJ1-1, is as follows: DTGVSQNPRHKITKRGQNVTFRCDPISEHNRLYWYRQTLGQGPEFLTYFQNEAQLEKSRLLSDRFSAERPKGSFSTLEIQRTEQGDSAMYLCASSFVVGPEAFFGQGTRLTVV.

The J gene is TRBJ2-1, the V gene TRBV5-1; D may be TRBD1 (6 bases). The CDR3 length is 15 residues. Per the germline V gene, CDR1 is SGHRS and CDR2 is YFSETQ. V was trimmed by 5 bases and J by 3 bases, leaving 15 bases between them. The CDR3 protein is CASSRQDPNYNEQFF. The CDR3 DNA follows: TGCGCCAGCAGTCGACAGGACCCCAACTACAATGAGCAGTTCTTC.

This chain links TRBV2 with TRBJ2-2, with 9 positions matching TRBD1. The germline CDR1 and CDR2 sequences are SNHLY and FYNNEI. The CDR3 length is 15 residues. The ends lost 4 bases at V and 4 bases at J; junction bases unmatched: 4. As DNA, the CDR3 is TGTGCCAGCAGTGCAGGACAGGGGCTCACCGGGGAGCTGTTTTTT. Protein product: CASSAGQGLTGELFF.

V usage is TRBV2 and J usage is TRBJ1-1; no clear D. This CDR3 contains 12 residues. V was clipped by 6 bases and J by 4 bases, with 9 bases between them. Germline assignment: CDR1 SNHLY and CDR2 FYNNEI. CDR3 coding DNA: TGTGCCAGCAGACGGGCAGGCACTGAAGCTTTCTTT. Encoded protein: CASRRAGTEAFF.

The rearrangement uses TRBV6-5 and TRBJ1-6; D ambiguous. Trimming shortened V by 8 bases and J by 7 bases, and 3 bases separated the two germline ends. The germline CDR1 and CDR2 sequences are MNHEY and SVGAGI. The CDR3 is 10 amino acids. This CDR3 reads CASGNSPLHF. The DNA of the CDR3 is TGTGCCAGCGGGAATTCACCCCTCCACTTT.

The rearrangement uses TRBV9 and TRBJ1-2; 7 bases are shared with TRBD1. V was clipped by 4 bases and J by 4 bases; unmatched bases: 4. Germline lookup yields CDR1 SGDLS and CDR2 YYNGEE. The CDR3 has 13 residues. This chain's CDR3 is CASSPRQGYGYTF. The CDR3, as DNA: TGTGCCAGCAGCCCAAGACAGGGCTATGGCTACACCTTC.

The V call is TRBV10-1, the J call TRBJ1-5, with D possibly TRBD1 on 6 matching bases. Trimming stripped 7 bases from V and 0 bases from J, with 25 bases between. This CDR3 spans 19 amino acids. Germline assignment: CDR1 WNHNN and CDR2 SYGVQD (reference sequence). The CDR3 here is CASTSGTIRQDYSNQPQHF. The CDR3 DNA reads TGCGCCAGCACTAGTGGGACCATTAGACAGGACTATAGCAATCAGCCCCAGCATTTT.

CDR3 region: CAVSKRGKRSYEQYF. CDR3 DNA sequence: TGTGCTGTTTCCAAAAGGGGTAAGAGATCCTACGAGCAGTACTTC. The chain joins TRBV30 to TRBJ2-7; D perhaps matches TRBD1 (5 bases). The length of the CDR3 is 15 residues. The germline V gene encodes CDR1 GTSNPN and CDR2 SVGIG (reference sequence).

The chain carries TRBV4-1 and TRBJ2-3, with D perhaps matching TRBD1 or TRBD2 (5 bases each). V shed 1 base and J shed 0 bases, with 8 bases lying between them. Germline lookup yields CDR1 MGHRA and CDR2 YSYEKL. This CDR3 is built from 15 residues. The CDR3 reads CASSQGEGSTDTQYF. CDR3 in DNA: TGCGCCAGCAGCCAAGGTGAGGGGAGCACAGATACGCAGTATTTT.

This rearrangement joins TRBV25-1 to TRBJ2-3; no reliable D call. The CDR3 covers 15 residues. Germline V gives CDR1 MGHDK, CDR2 SYGVNS. The V end was cut by 3 bases, the J end by 1 base, with 11 bases between. The CDR3 loop is CASSDTLPRTDTQYF. In DNA, the CDR3 is TGTGCCAGCAGTGACACGCTACCTCGCACAGATACGCAGTATTTT.

The V and J genes are TRBV4-2 and TRBJ1-3; D is possibly TRBD1 (5 bases). The V end was cut by 4 bases, the J end by 4 bases, with 17 bases between. The CDR3 is made up of 16 amino acids. Germline V lookup: CDR1 LGHNA, CDR2 YNFKEQ. CDR3 residues: CASSLVGGEIGNTIYF. As DNA, the CDR3 is TGTGCCAGCAGCCTCGTCGGGGGAGAAATAGGAAACACCATATATTTT.

The gene calls are TRBV27 and TRBJ2-1, with no clear D. The ends were cut back, 2 bases at V and 7 bases at J, with 12 bases in the middle. Germline V gene data show CDR1 as MNHEY and CDR2 as SMNVEV (reference sequence). The CDR3 spans 14 residues. The CDR3: CASSLIGAGNEQFF. The DNA of the CDR3 is TGTGCCAGCAGTTTAATTGGAGCTGGAAATGAGCAGTTCTTC.

J is TRBJ1-5 and V is TRBV19; unclear D gene. Germline CDR1 LNHDA, CDR2 SQIVND (reference sequence). Deletions cut 7 bases from V and 5 bases from J, with 18 bases between. CDR3 length: 15 residues. CDR3 coding DNA: TGTGCCAGTAATTTTTTTACGGCCGGGTATCAGCCCCAGCATTTT. Residues: CASNFFTAGYQPQHF.